These 30 T cell receptor beta chains originate from one sample sequenced in a study of blood T cell repertoires in COVID-19. Generated by immunoSEQ multiplex PCR, the TCRdb table keeps only in-frame clones and is missing some. The sample comprises about 140,000 clones, about three quarters of which are singletons, and around 9.5% rests with the top ten. Sequencing used peripheral blood. These receptors came from a woman between 50 and 59 years old with active or convalescent COVID-19.

This clone is a singleton in its sample. This sequence joins TRBV5-1 and TRBJ2-5; TRBD2 matches at 8 bases. The ends lost 4 bases at V and 5 bases at J; junction bases unmatched: 7. CDR1 is SGHRS, CDR2 YFSETQ, per germline. The CDR3 covers 14 residues. CDR3: CASSRAGAEETQYF. CDR3 coding DNA: TGCGCCAGCAGCCGAGCGGGGGCAGAGGAGACCCAGTACTTC. Together with reference TRBV5-1 and TRBJ2-5, the CDR3 gives the full variable domain: KAGVTQTPRYLIKTRGQQVTLSCSPISGHRSVSWYQQTPGQGLQFLFEYFSETQRNKGNFPGRFSGRQFSNSRSEMNVSTLELGDSALYLCASSRAGAEETQYFGPGTRLLVL.

The chain uses TRBV7-2 and TRBJ2-4; D possibly corresponds to TRBD2 (5 bases). CDR1 SGHTA and CDR2 FQGNSA come from the germline V gene. This CDR3 region has 16 residues. Deletions cut 2 bases from V and 0 bases from J, with 11 bases between. The CDR3 loop reads CASSLSSGLAKNIQYF. CDR3 nucleotides: TGTGCCAGCAGCTTATCCAGCGGATTAGCCAAAAACATTCAGTACTTC.

The chain uses TRBV10-3 and TRBJ2-1; 9 nucleotides line up with TRBD2. CDR1 and CDR2 (germline): ENHRY, SYGVKD. CDR3 size: 15 residues. The J segment lost 2 bases and the V segment lost 6 bases, leaving 5 bases of the junction unmatched. CDR3 DNA sequence: TGTGCCATCAGCCGACTAGCGGAGGCCTACAATGAGCAGTTCTTC. Its protein is CAISRLAEAYNEQFF.

The chain recombines TRBV5-5 with TRBJ2-3; 12 bases agree with TRBD2. With 3 bases clipped from V and 3 bases from J, the junction kept 5 bases outside the gene matches. The CDR3 has 16 residues. Looked up from germline, CDR1 is SGHKS and CDR2 is YYEKEE (reference sequence). The CDR3 DNA sequence: TGTGCCAGCAGCTCGACTAGCGGGAGCGGAACAGATACGCAGTATTTT. The encoded protein is CASSSTSGSGTDTQYF.

The chain combines TRBV2 with TRBJ2-5; 10 bases match TRBD1. Germline V gene lookup returns CDR1 SNHLY and CDR2 FYNNEI. CDR3 length: 14 residues. The junction had 3 bases not matched to a gene; V was cut back by 6 bases and J by 2 bases. CDR3 amino acids: CASRGQGVQETQYF. CDR3 DNA: TGTGCCAGCAGAGGACAGGGGGTTCAAGAGACCCAGTACTTC.

A single count supports this clone. This sequence joins TRBV11-3 and TRBJ1-1, with D perhaps TRBD1 (6 bases). Trimming removed 4 bases at V and 0 bases at J, with 6 bases between. There are 13 residues in the CDR3. Germline V lookup: CDR1 SGHNT, CDR2 YENEEA. CDR3: CASSSGVNTEAFF. The CDR3 DNA reads TGTGCCAGCAGCTCAGGGGTGAACACTGAAGCTTTCTTT.

This clone appeared a few times. The J gene is TRBJ2-3, the V gene TRBV6-2 or TRBV6-3; 9 bases fit TRBD2. The germline V gene has CDR1 MNHEY and CDR2 SVGEGT. The CDR3 is 15 amino acids. The V and J ends lost 5 bases and 5 bases, in that order; junction bases with no gene match: 8. This CDR3 is CASSPRGSGRDTQYF. The CDR3, as DNA: TGTGCCAGCAGTCCCCGGGGTAGCGGGAGAGATACGCAGTATTTT.

The J gene is TRBJ1-5, the V gene TRBV6-5, with D possibly TRBD1 on 6 matching bases. This CDR3 region has 15 residues. V lost 6 bases to trimming and J lost 5 bases, with 17 bases between them. Germline V gene sequence: CDR1 MNHEY, CDR2 SVGAGI. The chain's CDR3 is CASSHRAGGDQPQHF. The CDR3 DNA reads TGTGCCAGCAGCCACAGGGCTGGGGGGGATCAGCCCCAGCATTTT.

This chain links TRBV18 with TRBJ1-6; maybe TRBD1 (5 bases). The CDR3 is 13 residues long. Germline V gives CDR1 KGHSH, CDR2 LQKENI. V lost 6 bases to trimming and J lost 13 bases, with 16 bases between them. Here the CDR3 reads CASSGPTAVPLHF. CDR3 DNA sequence: TGTGCCAGCTCCGGCCCGACAGCCGTCCCCCTCCACTTT.

This rearrangement joins TRBV14 to TRBJ1-2, with D possibly matching TRBD1 (6 bases). CDR3 length equals 15 residues. V gave up 1 base and J gave up 7 bases, with 16 bases separating them. The germline gives CDR1 SGHDN, CDR2 FVKESK. The CDR3 loop is CASSQAQAGAGGYTF. In nucleotides, the CDR3 is TGTGCCAGCAGCCAAGCCCAGGCAGGGGCGGGTGGCTACACCTTC.

This chain connects TRBV4-3 to TRBJ2-7; D possibly corresponds to TRBD2 (5 bases). V was shortened by 0 bases and J by 0 bases, with 12 bases between the two germline ends. The CDR3 is 16 residues long. Germline CDR1 LGHNA, CDR2 YSLEER. CDR3 region: CASSQDRSGASYEQYF. The CDR3 nucleotides are TGCGCCAGCAGCCAAGATCGGAGCGGAGCCTCCTACGAGCAGTACTTC.

The chain uses TRBV5-1 and TRBJ2-3, with D perhaps matching TRBD1 (5 bases). This CDR3 is built from 14 residues. The germline gives CDR1 SGHRS, CDR2 YFSETQ. The ends were cut back, 4 bases at V and 2 bases at J, with 11 bases in the middle. For the CDR3, the DNA is TGCGCCAGCAGCGGGGCCGACTTCACAGATACGCAGTATTTT. Translated: CASSGADFTDTQYF.

Only a few counts were recorded for this clone. V gene TRBV10-1 combines with J gene TRBJ1-2; a possible D gene is TRBD1 (6 bases). Per the germline V gene, CDR1 is WNHNN and CDR2 is SYGVQD (reference sequence). The CDR3 has 16 amino acids. V was shortened by 4 bases and J by 8 bases, with 23 bases between the two germline ends. The CDR3 loop is CASSASGGAEWQGYTF. CDR3 bases: TGCGCCAGCAGTGCCTCGGGGGGGGCAGAATGGCAGGGCTACACCTTC.

The rearrangement joins TRBV19 to TRBJ1-2; D is unclear. This CDR3 comprises 15 residues. Looked up from germline, CDR1 is LNHDA and CDR2 is SQIVND (reference sequence). Trimming stripped 1 base from V and 3 bases from J, with 12 bases between. The CDR3 DNA reads as TGTGCCAGTAGTATAGTCCTAACCCAGGACTATGGCTACACCTTC. Its protein product is CASSIVLTQDYGYTF.

This sequence joins TRBV30 and TRBJ1-1; 10 bases line up with TRBD1. The CDR3 extends over 13 amino acids. V shed 1 base, J shed 4 bases, and the junction held 0 bases outside the gene matches. The germline V gene encodes CDR1 GTSNPN and CDR2 SVGIG (reference sequence). The CDR3 spells CAWSGQGATEAFF. CDR3 in DNA: TGTGCCTGGAGTGGACAGGGGGCCACTGAAGCTTTCTTT.

The genes are TRBV28 and TRBJ1-6; 7 positions match TRBD1. Trimming removed 6 bases from V and 0 bases from J; junction bases left unmatched: 5. The CDR3 has 16 residues. Germline CDR1 is MDHEN and CDR2 is SYDVKM. The CDR3 DNA reads TGTGCCAGCAGAGAGACAGGGAACTCCTATAATTCACCCCTCCACTTT. This codes for CASRETGNSYNSPLHF. The whole variable domain, remainder taken from reference TRBV28 and TRBJ1-6, is DVKVTQSSRYLVKRTGEKVFLECVQDMDHENMFWYRQDPGLGLRLIYFSYDVKMKEKGDIPEGYSVSREKKERFSLILESASTNQTSMYLCASRETGNSYNSPLHFGNGTRLTVT.

Only a few counts were recorded for this clone. The chain couples TRBV23-1 to TRBJ1-4; D gene uncertain. TRBV23-1 is marked as an open reading frame, function uncertain. Between the trimmed V and J ends, which lost 4 bases and 4 bases, there was a span of 10 bases. The CDR3 sequence is 14 residues long. CDR3 amino acids: CASSPEQFNEKLFF. DNA for the CDR3: TGCGCCAGCAGTCCCGAACAGTTTAATGAAAAACTGTTTTTT.

The V and J genes are TRBV28 and TRBJ2-3, with unresolved D. Germline CDR1 is MDHEN and CDR2 is SYDVKM. This CDR3 region has 13 residues. Trimming pared 7 bases from V and 3 bases from J, leaving 11 bases between. CDR3 protein: CASNPSVTDTQYF. CDR3 nucleotide sequence: TGTGCCAGCAACCCTAGTGTTACAGATACGCAGTATTTT. Filled out from reference TRBV28 and TRBJ2-3, the complete variable domain reads DVKVTQSSRYLVKRTGEKVFLECVQDMDHENMFWYRQDPGLGLRLIYFSYDVKMKEKGDIPEGYSVSREKKERFSLILESASTNQTSMYLCASNPSVTDTQYFGPGTRLTVL.

DNA for the CDR3: TGTGCCAGCTCATCTCCGGGACAGGGGGCCGACGAGCAGTACTTC. Its protein product is CASSSPGQGADEQYF. This rearrangement joins TRBV18 to TRBJ2-7, with TRBD1 matching over 12 bases. The germline V gene encodes CDR1 KGHSH and CDR2 LQKENI. This CDR3 is 15 amino acids long. With 5 bases clipped from V and 5 bases from J, the junction kept 7 bases outside the gene matches.

V is TRBV29-1 and J is TRBJ2-6; D is possibly TRBD1 (6 bases). Per germline, CDR1 SQVTM and CDR2 ANQGSEA. This CDR3 contains 13 residues. The V and J ends lost 6 bases and 2 bases respectively, with 8 bases between them. For the CDR3, the DNA is TGCAGCGTCACAGGGACTGGGGCCAACGTCCTGACTTTC. Amino acid sequence: CSVTGTGANVLTF.

This sequence joins TRBV30 and TRBJ2-1; 12 bases align to TRBD2. Germline-derived CDR1 and CDR2 are GTSNPN and SVGIG (reference sequence). V shed 2 bases and J 14 bases; nucleotides not matched to a gene: 7. The CDR3 runs 13 residues. As DNA, the CDR3 is TGTGCCTGGAGTCTCCTAGCGGGAGGGCCGGAGTTCTTC. Translated: CAWSLLAGGPEFF.

V usage is TRBV6-5 and J usage is TRBJ1-1; D is ambiguous. In germline, CDR1 is MNHEY, CDR2 SVGAGI. The V end was cut by 7 bases, the J end by 6 bases, with 18 bases between. The CDR3 runs to 14 residues. This CDR3 is CASTPDSQLAEAFF. The CDR3 coding sequence is TGTGCCAGCACCCCCGACTCCCAGCTGGCTGAAGCTTTCTTT.

V usage is TRBV30 and J usage is TRBJ2-3; a weak D match, TRBD1 (6 bases). CDR3 length: 13 amino acids. CDR1 GTSNPN and CDR2 SVGIG come from the germline V gene (reference sequence). V lost 4 bases, J lost 5 bases, and 13 bases lay in between. CDR3 loop: CAWNLLGGDTQYF. CDR3 in DNA: TGTGCCTGGAATCTTTTAGGGGGAGATACGCAGTATTTT.

This chain connects TRBV7-2 to TRBJ2-7; the match to TRBD1 covers 7 bases. Germline V CDR1 and CDR2: SGHTA, FQGNSA. Trimming cost V 6 bases and J 0 bases; bases outside gene matches: 8. There are 15 residues in the CDR3. The CDR3 nucleotides read TGTGCCAGCAGTCGATCGACAGGGAGCTCCTACGAGCAGTACTTC. Amino acids: CASSRSTGSSYEQYF.

This sequence joins TRBV7-2 and TRBJ2-7; 8 bases align to TRBD1. V lost 4 bases to trimming and J lost 6 bases; unmatched junction nucleotides: 11. Germline V gene sequence: CDR1 SGHTA, CDR2 FQGNSA. CDR3 length equals 15 residues. CDR3 region: CASSSRTGWGFEQYF. CDR3 DNA sequence: TGTGCCAGCAGCTCCCGGACAGGGTGGGGATTCGAGCAGTACTTC.

This chain uses TRBV7-8 with TRBJ1-5; no clear D gene. This CDR3 spans 14 amino acids. Germline V gene data show CDR1 as SGHVS and CDR2 as FQNEAQ. With 3 bases removed from V and 9 bases from J, the gap between germline ends came to 15 bases. CDR3 in DNA: TGTGCCAGCAGCTTTGAGGCCAGCGCTTCGCCCCAGCATTTT. Protein sequence: CASSFEASASPQHF.

This chain links TRBV5-6 with TRBJ1-2, with D possibly TRBD1 on 6 matching bases. The CDR3 totals 16 residues. Germline CDR1 SGHDT, CDR2 YYEEEE. V was trimmed by 4 bases and J by 4 bases, leaving 20 bases between them. The CDR3 DNA reads TGTGCCAGCAGCCTTAGCTTACAGGGATACATCTATGGCTACACCTTC. Amino acids: CASSLSLQGYIYGYTF.

The V call is TRBV28, the J call TRBJ1-6, with a possible D match to TRBD1 (6 bases). In germline, CDR1 is MDHEN, CDR2 SYDVKM. The CDR3 loop spans 14 amino acids. The V end was cut by 1 base, the J end by 9 bases, with 10 bases between. The CDR3 bases are TGTGCCAGCAGTTTATACAGGGAAGGTTCACCCCTCCACTTT. This codes for CASSLYREGSPLHF.

The chain joins TRBV4-3 to TRBJ1-1, with 7 positions matching TRBD1. The CDR3 is made up of 13 amino acids. V lost 0 bases to trimming and J lost 8 bases; unmatched junction nucleotides: 3. CDR1 and CDR2 (germline): LGHNA, YSLEER. CDR3 residues: CASSQDMGQEAFF. The CDR3 DNA sequence: TGCGCCAGCAGCCAAGATATGGGACAGGAAGCTTTCTTT.

The J gene is TRBJ1-2, the V gene TRBV24-1; 12 positions agree with TRBD1. Germline trimming cut 9 bases from V and 6 bases from J; bases unmatched to any gene: 4. CDR3 length: 13 amino acids. Germline loops: CDR1 KGHDR, CDR2 SFDVKD. The CDR3 bases are TGTGCCACCTCGGGACAGGGGGCGCATGGCTACACCTTC. This encodes CATSGQGAHGYTF.